Following are 27 T cell receptor beta chains from one sample sequenced in a study of blood T cell repertoires in COVID-19. Profiled with immunoSEQ multiplex PCR; TCRdb holds only in-frame clones, not every one. The profile shows about 92,000 clones, around three quarters of them singletons. Sequences were obtained from peripheral blood. The source is a man aged 50 or older who had recovered from COVID-19.

The V call is TRBV10-3, the J call TRBJ1-6; 9 nucleotides match TRBD1. With V trimmed by 10 bases and J by 8 bases, 6 bases remained unmatched. Germline V CDR1 and CDR2: ENHRY, SYGVKD. The CDR3 sequence is 13 residues long. CDR3 sequence reads: CATGTGQDSPLHF. In DNA, the CDR3 is TGTGCCACCGGGACAGGGCAAGATTCACCCCTCCACTTT.

The chain is built from TRBV2 and TRBJ2-3; D perhaps matches TRBD1 (6 bases). Germline V gene sequence: CDR1 SNHLY, CDR2 FYNNEI. The CDR3 is made up of 16 amino acids. The V end lost 5 bases, the J end lost 0 bases, and 15 bases lay between the germline ends. CDR3 sequence: CASSQIGGLSTDTQYF. DNA for the CDR3: TGTGCCAGCAGTCAAATAGGGGGTCTGAGCACAGATACGCAGTATTTT.

V usage is TRBV18 and J usage is TRBJ1-2, with TRBD1 as a possible D gene (6 bases). V was shortened by 2 bases and J by 4 bases, with 17 bases between the two germline ends. This CDR3 region has 16 residues. In germline, CDR1 is KGHSH, CDR2 LQKENI. The CDR3 spells CASSPAASQGSYGYTF. The CDR3 coding sequence is TGTGCCAGCTCACCAGCCGCTTCCCAGGGGAGCTATGGCTACACCTTC.

This clone appeared once. This chain joins TRBV19 and TRBJ1-2; TRBD1 matches 9 bases. The V and J ends lost 8 bases and 3 bases, in that order; junction bases with no gene match: 10. The CDR3 is 15 amino acids. From germline, CDR1 is LNHDA and CDR2 SQIVND (reference sequence). The CDR3 sequence is CASGDPGQGDYGYTF. CDR3 in DNA: TGTGCCAGTGGAGATCCGGGACAGGGAGACTATGGCTACACCTTC.

In this sample, this clone turned up once. The chain recombines TRBV5-1 with TRBJ1-3; D gene unclear. This CDR3 has 11 amino acids. V lost 6 bases and J lost 9, with 10 bases in between. From germline, CDR1 is SGHRS and CDR2 YFSETQ. CDR3 sequence: CASMGEGTIYF. In DNA, the CDR3 is TGCGCCAGCATGGGAGAAGGCACCATATATTTT.

This sequence joins TRBV9 and TRBJ1-1, with a possible D match to TRBD1 (6 bases). This CDR3 spans 13 amino acids. Germline V lookup: CDR1 SGDLS, CDR2 YYNGEE. Trimming removed 3 bases at V and 5 bases at J, with 11 bases between. CDR3 DNA: TGTGCCAGCAGCGGGGGGCCTGAGACTGAAGCTTTCTTT. Amino acid sequence: CASSGGPETEAFF.

This sequence joins TRBV4-2 and TRBJ1-2; 7 bases line up with TRBD1. The CDR3 covers 15 residues. The V gene end was trimmed by 0 bases and the J gene end by 8 bases; junction bases not matched to a gene: 9. Germline V gene lookup returns CDR1 LGHNA and CDR2 YNFKEQ. The CDR3 nucleotides read TGTGCCAGCAGCCAAGATAGACAGGGCTCCTGGGGCTACACCTTC. This codes for CASSQDRQGSWGYTF.

The chain employs TRBV11-2 and TRBJ2-3; 7 bases fit TRBD1. Trimming at V came to 5 bases and at J to 0 bases, leaving 8 bases not matched to a gene. This CDR3 has 16 amino acids. Germline values: CDR1 SGHAT, CDR2 FQNNGV. Here the CDR3 DNA reads TGTGCCAGCAGCCTCCTGGGACAGACTAGCACAGATACGCAGTATTTT. It codes for CASSLLGQTSTDTQYF.

This rearrangement joins TRBV9 to TRBJ2-1; 12 bases match TRBD2. V shed 4 bases and J 12 bases; nucleotides not matched to a gene: 11. Germline CDR1 is SGDLS and CDR2 is YYNGEE. CDR3 length: 15 amino acids. The CDR3 loop is CASSPLTSGGSWQFF. DNA of the CDR3: TGTGCCAGCAGCCCCTTGACTAGCGGGGGCAGCTGGCAGTTCTTC.

This clone was seen repeatedly, ten times or more. V usage is TRBV4-2 and J usage is TRBJ1-1, with D unresolved. In germline, CDR1 is LGHNA, CDR2 YNFKEQ. The germline V and J ends were trimmed by 0 bases and 6 bases, with 8 bases remaining between them. The CDR3 runs 13 residues. CDR3 sequence reads: CASSQDRSPEAFF. Here the CDR3 DNA reads TGTGCCAGCAGCCAAGATAGGAGCCCTGAAGCTTTCTTT.

The rearrangement uses TRBV28 and TRBJ2-5; no clear D. Germline V gives CDR1 MDHEN, CDR2 SYDVKM. V was shortened by 7 bases and J by 1 base, with 13 bases between the two germline ends. This CDR3 has 14 residues. The DNA for the CDR3 is TGTGCCAGCACCGTAGCTACAATCCAAGAGACCCAGTACTTC. Translating it yields CASTVATIQETQYF.

This chain joins TRBV18 and TRBJ1-2; a possible D gene is TRBD1 (6 bases). This CDR3 has 15 residues. From germline, CDR1 is KGHSH and CDR2 LQKENI. V lost 3 bases, J lost 8 bases, and 19 bases lay in between. CDR3 sequence: CASSPQPTGPGGYTF. The CDR3 region has the DNA TGTGCCAGCTCACCTCAACCGACAGGCCCAGGGGGCTACACCTTC.

The chain has TRBV10-3 and TRBJ2-3; D not resolved. In germline, CDR1 is ENHRY, CDR2 SYGVKD. The CDR3 runs to 11 residues. Trimming shortened V by 10 bases and J by 6 bases, and 11 bases separated the two germline ends. CDR3 protein: CATGVLDTQYF. The DNA of the CDR3 is TGTGCCACCGGTGTTTTGGATACGCAGTATTTT.

This rearrangement joins TRBV12-3 or TRBV12-4 to TRBJ1-1; possible D gene TRBD1, 5 bases. V was cut by 6 bases and J by 2 bases, with 10 bases left in between. This CDR3 is 13 amino acids long. This CDR3 is CASSDQGNTEAFF. The DNA for the CDR3 is TGTGCCAGCAGCGATCAGGGTAACACTGAAGCTTTCTTT.

V gene TRBV9 combines with J gene TRBJ2-7; 10 nucleotides align to TRBD2. CDR1 is SGDLS and CDR2 is YYNGEE in the germline V gene. V lost 4 bases to trimming and J lost 6 bases; unmatched junction nucleotides: 16. This CDR3 spans 17 amino acids. Here the CDR3 DNA reads TGTGCCAGCAGCCCAGGCGCTAGCGGGGGAGGAGAGGGCGAGCAGTACTTC. Amino acid sequence: CASSPGASGGGEGEQYF.

This rearrangement joins TRBV19 to TRBJ2-1; D possibly corresponds to TRBD1 (5 bases). The length of the CDR3 is 11 residues. The V end was cut by 10 bases, the J end by 10 bases, with 14 bases between. CDR1 is LNHDA, CDR2 SQIVND, per germline (reference sequence). The CDR3 region is CATVGAVEQFF. CDR3 nucleotide sequence: TGTGCCACCGTTGGGGCGGTGGAGCAGTTCTTC.

This clone showed up just once. This chain links TRBV29-1 with TRBJ2-5; 8 bases are shared with TRBD2. Germline assignment: CDR1 SQVTM and CDR2 ANQGSEA. Trimming cost V 4 bases and J 5 bases; bases outside gene matches: 12. This CDR3 has 15 residues. CDR3 nucleotides: TGCAGCGTTGCCCGACTAGCGCCCCAGCAGGAGACCCAGTACTTC. This sequence encodes CSVARLAPQQETQYF. Combining the CDR3 with reference TRBV29-1 and TRBJ2-5 gives the whole variable domain SAVISQKPSRDICQRGTSLTIQCQVDSQVTMMFWYRQQPGQSLTLIATANQGSEATYESGFVIDKFPISRPNLTFSTLTVSNMSPEDSSIYLCSVARLAPQQETQYFGPGTRLLVL.

This sequence joins TRBV7-2 and TRBJ1-2; 10 nucleotides agree with TRBD1. The CDR3 spans 16 residues. Germline CDR1 and CDR2: SGHTA and FQGNSA. The trim removed 5 bases at V and 8 bases at J, leaving 14 bases unmatched. The CDR3 region has the DNA TGTGCCAGCAGCCCGATCTTGACAGGGGGCGTAGGCGGCTACACCTTC. Translation: CASSPILTGGVGGYTF.

This clone came up once. The chain joins TRBV7-2 to TRBJ1-1; tentatively, D is TRBD1 (6 bases). The CDR3 is 13 residues long. The V gene's germline CDR1 is SGHTA and CDR2 FQGNSA. V gave up 6 bases and J gave up 2 bases, with 10 bases separating them. The CDR3 sequence: CASSTDRNTEAFF. Written as DNA, the CDR3 is TGTGCCAGCAGTACGGACAGAAACACTGAAGCTTTCTTT.

The V gene is TRBV4-3, the J gene TRBJ2-1, with 7 bases identical to TRBD1. The CDR3 is 14 residues long. Germline V lookup: CDR1 LGHNA, CDR2 YSLEER. The ends lost 2 bases at V and 9 bases at J; junction bases unmatched: 7. The CDR3 protein is CASSQNQGVGEQFF. DNA of the CDR3: TGCGCCAGCAGCCAAAATCAGGGGGTAGGTGAGCAGTTCTTC.

The chain links TRBV28 to TRBJ2-3; D may be TRBD1 (5 bases). V was clipped by 1 base and J by 4 bases, with 9 bases between them. This CDR3 is built from 14 residues. Germline V CDR1 and CDR2: MDHEN, SYDVKM. The CDR3 region has the DNA TGTGCCAGCAGTTTATTCAGGGAACCAGATACGCAGTATTTT. As protein: CASSLFREPDTQYF.

V is TRBV7-3 and J is TRBJ2-1, with 8 bases identical to TRBD2. This CDR3 spans 13 amino acids. The germline gives CDR1 SGHTA, CDR2 FQGTGA. Unmatched junction bases numbered 5, after V lost 2 bases and J lost 11 bases. Here the CDR3 reads CASSLYSSGQQFF. DNA for the CDR3: TGTGCCAGCAGCTTATATTCTAGCGGGCAGCAGTTCTTC.

This rearrangement joins TRBV4-1 to TRBJ1-5; a weak D match, TRBD1 (5 bases). Germline V lookup: CDR1 MGHRA, CDR2 YSYEKL. V lost 0 bases and J lost 2, with 5 bases in between. The CDR3 covers 14 residues. The CDR3 is CASSQEQGNQPQHF. As DNA, the CDR3 is TGCGCCAGCAGCCAAGAACAGGGCAATCAGCCCCAGCATTTT.

The CDR3 here is CASSPLTGRGAEKLFF. As DNA, the CDR3 is TGTGCCAGCAGCCCTCTAACGGGCAGGGGGGCTGAAAAACTGTTTTTT. V is TRBV2 and J is TRBJ1-4; 7 nucleotides line up with TRBD1. The CDR3 loop spans 16 amino acids. Germline lookup yields CDR1 SNHLY and CDR2 FYNNEI. The ends lost 6 bases at V and 7 bases at J; junction bases unmatched: 14.

This chain links TRBV30 with TRBJ2-7; D is unclear. The CDR3 spans 13 residues. Germline values: CDR1 GTSNPN, CDR2 SVGIG (reference sequence). V gave up 0 bases and J gave up 3 bases, with 9 bases separating them. This CDR3 is CAWSVGRYYEQYF. CDR3 bases: TGTGCCTGGAGTGTAGGCAGGTACTACGAGCAGTACTTC.

The chain's CDR3 is CASSLWSERNGANVLTF. The CDR3 coding sequence is TGTGCCAGCAGTTTGTGGTCAGAAAGAAACGGGGCCAACGTCCTGACTTTC. This chain uses TRBV27 with TRBJ2-6; no clear D. Trimming shortened V by 3 bases and J by 4 bases, and 16 bases separated the two germline ends. CDR3 length: 17 amino acids. From germline, CDR1 is MNHEY and CDR2 SMNVEV (reference sequence). The full variable domain, its missing parts supplied by reference TRBV27 and TRBJ2-6, is EAQVTQNPRYLITVTGKKLTVTCSQNMNHEYMSWYRQDPGLGLRQIYYSMNVEVTDKGDVPEGYKVSRKEKRNFPLILESPSPNQTSLYFCASSLWSERNGANVLTFGAGSRLTVL.

The chain links TRBV28 to TRBJ1-2; the D gene is possibly TRBD1 (5 bases). The CDR3 length is 17 residues. The germline V and J ends were trimmed by 4 bases and 4 bases, with 22 bases remaining between them. Germline CDR1 and CDR2: MDHEN and SYDVKM. CDR3 DNA sequence: TGTGCCAGCAGTTCGGCCCGGGATAGGGGAGGGAGCTATGGCTACACCTTC. Translating gives CASSSARDRGGSYGYTF.